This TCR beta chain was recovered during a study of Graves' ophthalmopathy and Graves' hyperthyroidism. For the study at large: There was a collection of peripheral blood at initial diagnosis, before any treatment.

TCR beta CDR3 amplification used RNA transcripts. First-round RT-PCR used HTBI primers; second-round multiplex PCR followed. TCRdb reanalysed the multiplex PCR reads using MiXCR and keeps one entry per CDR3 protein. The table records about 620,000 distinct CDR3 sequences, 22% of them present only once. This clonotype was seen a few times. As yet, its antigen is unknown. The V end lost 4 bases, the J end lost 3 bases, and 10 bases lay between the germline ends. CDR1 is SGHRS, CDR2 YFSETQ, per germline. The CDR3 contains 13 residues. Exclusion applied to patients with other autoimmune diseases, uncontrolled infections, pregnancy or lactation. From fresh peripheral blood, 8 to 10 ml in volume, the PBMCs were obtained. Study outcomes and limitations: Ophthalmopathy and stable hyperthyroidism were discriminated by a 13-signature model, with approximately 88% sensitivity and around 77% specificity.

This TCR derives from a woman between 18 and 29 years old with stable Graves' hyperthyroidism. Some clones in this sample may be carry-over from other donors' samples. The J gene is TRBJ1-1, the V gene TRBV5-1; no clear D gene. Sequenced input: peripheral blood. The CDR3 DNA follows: TGCGCCAGCAGCATGAGTACAGACACTGAAGCTTTCTTT. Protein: CASSMSTDTEAFF.